This TCR beta chain appears in the sequencing data of a study of identical twins. In its sample, this clonotype was seen a few times. Its antigen is not identified. Study-wide points: Memory repertoires showed no such pattern, whereas abundant cord blood beta clonotypes carried fewer insertions.

TCRdb re-called the 5' RACE reads with MiXCR, one entry per CDR3 protein. Of hundreds of thousands of distinct CDR3 sequences detected, roughly 18% appear once; the ten largest clones hold over 10%. V lost 8 bases and J lost 1; bases outside the gene matches: 12. The CDR3 consists of 16 residues. In addition, the sample was reused for a study of T cells expressing NK-cell markers. This second report adds: Four of the donors also had these clonotypes leading their CD3+CD56-NKG2C+ fraction.

Sequencing input: PBMCs. The clonotype originates from a woman aged 18-29 years in good health. This rearrangement joins TRBV12-3 or TRBV12-4 to TRBJ2-7, with TRBD2 identical over 9 bases. The CDR3 nucleotides are TGTGCCAGCTCTCCCCCCCAGACTAGCGGATCCTACGAGCAGTACTTC. Its translation: CASSPPQTSGSYEQYF.